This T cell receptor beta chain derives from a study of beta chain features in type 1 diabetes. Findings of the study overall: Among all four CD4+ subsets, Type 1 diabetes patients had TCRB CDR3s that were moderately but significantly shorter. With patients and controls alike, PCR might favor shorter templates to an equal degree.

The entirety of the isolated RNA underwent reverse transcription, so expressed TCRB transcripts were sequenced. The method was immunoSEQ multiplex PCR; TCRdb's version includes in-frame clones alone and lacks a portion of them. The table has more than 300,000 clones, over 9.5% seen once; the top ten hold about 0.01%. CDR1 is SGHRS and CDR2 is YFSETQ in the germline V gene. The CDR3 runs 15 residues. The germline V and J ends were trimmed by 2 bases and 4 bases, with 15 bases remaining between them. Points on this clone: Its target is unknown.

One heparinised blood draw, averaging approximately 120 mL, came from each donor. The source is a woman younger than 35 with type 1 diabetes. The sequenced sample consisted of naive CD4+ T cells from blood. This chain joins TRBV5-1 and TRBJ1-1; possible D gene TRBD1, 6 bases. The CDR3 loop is CASSFYDRDITEAFF. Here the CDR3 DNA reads TGCGCCAGCAGCTTCTACGATAGGGACATCACTGAAGCTTTCTTT.